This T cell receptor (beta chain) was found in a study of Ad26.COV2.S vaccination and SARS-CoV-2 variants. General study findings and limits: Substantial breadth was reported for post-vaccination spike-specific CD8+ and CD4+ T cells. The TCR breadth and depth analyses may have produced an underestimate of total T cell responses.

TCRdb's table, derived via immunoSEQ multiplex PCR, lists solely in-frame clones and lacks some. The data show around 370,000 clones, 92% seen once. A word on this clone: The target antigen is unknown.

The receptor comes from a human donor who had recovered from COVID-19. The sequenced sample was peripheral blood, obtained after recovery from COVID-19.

CDR3 bases: TGTGCCAGCAGCGTGTGGGGTCATATTAATGAAAAACTGTTTTTT. Translated, it gives CASSVWGHINEKLFF. The chain carries TRBV9 and TRBJ1-4; D call uncertain. The CDR3 totals 15 residues. The V and J ends lost 2 bases and 4 bases respectively, with 12 bases between them. Germline V gene data show CDR1 as SGDLS and CDR2 as YYNGEE.